The sequence of this T cell receptor (beta chain) was determined in a study of T cells after yellow fever vaccination. The V and J ends lost 2 bases and 5 bases respectively, with 12 bases between them. The germline CDR1 and CDR2 sequences are MNHNY and SVGAGI (reference sequence). CDR3 size: 14 residues. TCRdb reanalysed the 5' RACE reads using MiXCR and keeps one entry per CDR3 protein. The data show some 160,000 distinct CDR3 sequences, roughly a tenth seen once. The chain couples TRBV6-6 to TRBJ1-2; the D is unclear. Sample: CD8+ T cells sorted from PBMCs, taken 45 days after the yellow fever booster vaccination. The TCR was taken from a man younger than 30 who received the YFV17D yellow fever vaccine. The chain's CDR3 is CASSYGAEIYGYTF. The CDR3 DNA follows: TGTGCCAGCAGTTACGGCGCAGAGATTTATGGCTACACCTTC.